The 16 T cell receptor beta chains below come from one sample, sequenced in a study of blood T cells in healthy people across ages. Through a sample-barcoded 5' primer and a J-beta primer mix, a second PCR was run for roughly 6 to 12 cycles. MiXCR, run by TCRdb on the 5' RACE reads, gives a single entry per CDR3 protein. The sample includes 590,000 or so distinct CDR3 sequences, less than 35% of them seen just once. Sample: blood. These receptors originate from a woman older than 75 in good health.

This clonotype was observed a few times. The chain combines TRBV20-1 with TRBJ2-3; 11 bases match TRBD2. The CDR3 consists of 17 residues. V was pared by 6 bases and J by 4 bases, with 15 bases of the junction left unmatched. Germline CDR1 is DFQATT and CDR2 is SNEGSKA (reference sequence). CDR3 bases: TGCAGTGCCCCCCCTAGCGGGGGGCCATGGTGGGCAGATACGCAGTATTTT. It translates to CSAPPSGGPWWADTQYF.

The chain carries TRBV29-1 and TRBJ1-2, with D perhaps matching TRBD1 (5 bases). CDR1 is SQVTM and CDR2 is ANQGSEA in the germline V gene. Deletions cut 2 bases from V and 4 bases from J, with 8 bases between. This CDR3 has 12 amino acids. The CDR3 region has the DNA TGCAGCGTTGAACAGGGTTCCTATGGCTACACCTTC. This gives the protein CSVEQGSYGYTF.

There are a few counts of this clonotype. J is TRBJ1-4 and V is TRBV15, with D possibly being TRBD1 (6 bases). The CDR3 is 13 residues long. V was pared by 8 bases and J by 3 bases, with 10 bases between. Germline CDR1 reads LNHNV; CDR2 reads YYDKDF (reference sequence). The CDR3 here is CATGGESNEKLFF. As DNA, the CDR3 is TGTGCCACCGGGGGCGAGTCTAATGAAAAACTGTTTTTT.

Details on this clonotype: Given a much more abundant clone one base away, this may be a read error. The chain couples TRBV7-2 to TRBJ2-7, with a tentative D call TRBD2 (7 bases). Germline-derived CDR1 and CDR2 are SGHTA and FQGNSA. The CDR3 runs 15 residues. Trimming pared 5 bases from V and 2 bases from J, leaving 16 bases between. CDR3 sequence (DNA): TGTGCCAGCAGCGAGGGAGGGGGAGGACCCTACGAGCAGTACTTC. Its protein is CASSEGGGGPYEQYF.

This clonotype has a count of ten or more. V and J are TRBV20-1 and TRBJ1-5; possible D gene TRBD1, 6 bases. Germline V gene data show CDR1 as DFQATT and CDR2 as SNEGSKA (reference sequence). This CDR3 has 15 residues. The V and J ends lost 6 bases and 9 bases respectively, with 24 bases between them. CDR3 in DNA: TGCAGTGCCCTTAAAGGGACACCGGAAGCCTTGCCCCAGCATTTT. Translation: CSALKGTPEALPQHF.

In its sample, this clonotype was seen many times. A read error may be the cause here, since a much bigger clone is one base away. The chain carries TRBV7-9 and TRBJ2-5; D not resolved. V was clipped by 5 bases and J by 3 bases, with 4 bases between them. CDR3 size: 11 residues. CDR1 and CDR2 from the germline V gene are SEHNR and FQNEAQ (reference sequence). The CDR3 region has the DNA TGTGCCAGCAGCATTGAAGAGACCCAGTACTTC. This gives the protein CASSIEETQYF.

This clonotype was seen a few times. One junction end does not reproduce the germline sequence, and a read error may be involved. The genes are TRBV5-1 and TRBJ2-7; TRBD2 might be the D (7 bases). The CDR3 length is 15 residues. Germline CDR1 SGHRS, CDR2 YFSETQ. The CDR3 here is CASSSRGGSSCEQYF. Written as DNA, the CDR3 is TGCGCCAGCAGCTCGAGGGGGGGTAGCTCCTGCGAGCAGTACTTC.

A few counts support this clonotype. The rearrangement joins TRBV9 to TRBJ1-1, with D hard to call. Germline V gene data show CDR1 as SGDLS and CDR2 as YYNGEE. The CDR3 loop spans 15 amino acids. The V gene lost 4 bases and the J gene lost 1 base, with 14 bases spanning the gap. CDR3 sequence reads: CASSITGSTNTEAFF. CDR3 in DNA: TGTGCCAGCAGCATTACCGGGTCAACGAACACTGAAGCTTTCTTT. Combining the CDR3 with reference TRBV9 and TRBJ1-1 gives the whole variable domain DSGVTQTPKHLITATGQRVTLRCSPRSGDLSVYWYQQSLDQGLQFLIQYYNGEERAKGNILERFSAQQFPDLHSELNLSSLELGDSALYFCASSITGSTNTEAFFGQGTRLTVV.

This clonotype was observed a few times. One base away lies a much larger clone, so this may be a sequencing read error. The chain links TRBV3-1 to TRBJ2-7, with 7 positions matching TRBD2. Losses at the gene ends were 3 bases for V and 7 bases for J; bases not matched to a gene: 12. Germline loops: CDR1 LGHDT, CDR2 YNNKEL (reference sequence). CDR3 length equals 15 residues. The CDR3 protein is CASSQARGGVNEQYF. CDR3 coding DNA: TGTGCCAGCAGCCAGGCGCGTGGGGGGGTCAATGAGCAGTACTTC.

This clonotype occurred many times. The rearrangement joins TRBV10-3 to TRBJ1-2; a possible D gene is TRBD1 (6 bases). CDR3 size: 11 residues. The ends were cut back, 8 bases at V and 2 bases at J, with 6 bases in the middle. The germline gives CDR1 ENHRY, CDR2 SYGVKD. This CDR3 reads CAIGQNYGYTF. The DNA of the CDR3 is TGTGCCATCGGACAGAACTATGGCTACACCTTC.

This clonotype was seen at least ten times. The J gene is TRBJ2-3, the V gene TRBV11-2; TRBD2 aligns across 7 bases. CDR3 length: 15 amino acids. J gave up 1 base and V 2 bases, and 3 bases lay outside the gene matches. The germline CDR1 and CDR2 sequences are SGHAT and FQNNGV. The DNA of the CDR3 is TGTGCCAGCAGCTTAAGCGGGGCCGGCACAGATACGCAGTATTTT. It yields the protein CASSLSGAGTDTQYF.

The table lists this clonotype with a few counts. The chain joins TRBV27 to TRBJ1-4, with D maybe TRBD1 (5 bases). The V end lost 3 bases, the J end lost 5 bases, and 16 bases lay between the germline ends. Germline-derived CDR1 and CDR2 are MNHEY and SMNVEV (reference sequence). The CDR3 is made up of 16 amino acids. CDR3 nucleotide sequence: TGTGCCAGCAGTTTCACGGGGCTCAATTCCAATGAAAAACTGTTTTTT. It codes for CASSFTGLNSNEKLFF.

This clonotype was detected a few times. The CDR3 loop is CASTGDGDSNQPQHF. The CDR3 DNA is TGTGCCAGCACCGGGGACGGTGATAGCAATCAGCCCCAGCATTTT. The chain combines TRBV7-2 with TRBJ1-5; D possibly corresponds to TRBD1 (5 bases). V dropped 7 bases and J dropped 0 bases, with 13 bases sitting between them. Germline loops: CDR1 SGHTA, CDR2 FQGNSA. CDR3 length: 15 residues.

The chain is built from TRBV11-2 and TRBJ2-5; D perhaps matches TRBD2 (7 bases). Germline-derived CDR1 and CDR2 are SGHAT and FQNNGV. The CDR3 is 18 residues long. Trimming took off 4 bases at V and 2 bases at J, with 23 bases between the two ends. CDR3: CASSSAAGATTNQETQYF. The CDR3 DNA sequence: TGTGCCAGCAGCTCGGCGGCGGGGGCCACAACCAATCAAGAGACCCAGTACTTC.

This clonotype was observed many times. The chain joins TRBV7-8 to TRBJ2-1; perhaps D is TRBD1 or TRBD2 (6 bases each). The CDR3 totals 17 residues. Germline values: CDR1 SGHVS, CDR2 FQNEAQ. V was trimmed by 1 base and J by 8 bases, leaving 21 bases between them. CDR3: CASSLVIRLVGGHEQFF. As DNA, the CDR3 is TGTGCCAGCAGCTTAGTCATCCGGCTCGTGGGGGGCCATGAGCAGTTCTTC.

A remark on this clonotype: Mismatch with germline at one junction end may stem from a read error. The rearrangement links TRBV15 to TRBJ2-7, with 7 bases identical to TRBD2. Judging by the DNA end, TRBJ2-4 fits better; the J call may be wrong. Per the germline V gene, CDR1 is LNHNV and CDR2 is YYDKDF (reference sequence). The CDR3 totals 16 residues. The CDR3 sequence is CATSRGLGRGKNIQYF. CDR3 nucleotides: TGTGCCACCAGTAGAGGGCTAGGGAGGGGCAAAAACATTCAGTACTTC.